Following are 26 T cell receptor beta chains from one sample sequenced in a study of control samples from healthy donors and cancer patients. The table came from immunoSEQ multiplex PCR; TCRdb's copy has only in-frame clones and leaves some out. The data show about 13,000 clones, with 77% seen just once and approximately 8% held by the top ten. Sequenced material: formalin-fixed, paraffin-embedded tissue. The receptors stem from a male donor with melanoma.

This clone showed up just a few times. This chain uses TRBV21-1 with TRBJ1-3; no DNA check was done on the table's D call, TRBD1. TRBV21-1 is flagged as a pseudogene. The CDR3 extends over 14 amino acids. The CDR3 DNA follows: TGTGCCACCAGAGTAGGGGCAGCTGGAAACACCATATATTTT. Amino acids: CATRVGAAGNTIYF.

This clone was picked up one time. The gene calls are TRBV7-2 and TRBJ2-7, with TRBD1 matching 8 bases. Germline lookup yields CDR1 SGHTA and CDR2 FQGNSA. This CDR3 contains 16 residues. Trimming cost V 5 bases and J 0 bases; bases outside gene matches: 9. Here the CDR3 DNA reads TGTGCCAGCAGCAACCGACAGGGGAAAGGCTCCTACGAGCAGTACTTC. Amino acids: CASSNRQGKGSYEQYF.

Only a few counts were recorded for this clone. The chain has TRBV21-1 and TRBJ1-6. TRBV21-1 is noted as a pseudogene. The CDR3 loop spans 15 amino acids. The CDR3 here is CASSRIFGYNSPLHF. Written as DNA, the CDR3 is TGTGCCAGCAGTAGGATCTTTGGCTATAATTCACCCCTCCACTTT.

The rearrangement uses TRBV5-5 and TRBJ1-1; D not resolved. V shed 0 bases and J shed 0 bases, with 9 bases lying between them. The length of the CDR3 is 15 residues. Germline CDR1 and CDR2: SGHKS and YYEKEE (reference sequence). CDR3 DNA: TGTGCCAGCAGCTTGGTCGTCAGCCTGAACACTGAAGCTTTCTTT. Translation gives CASSLVVSLNTEAFF. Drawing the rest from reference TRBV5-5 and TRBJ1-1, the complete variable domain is DAGVTQSPTHLIKTRGQQVTLRCSPISGHKSVSWYQQVLGQGPQFIFQYYEKEERGRGNFPDRFSARQFPNYSSELNVNALLLGDSALYLCASSLVVSLNTEAFFGQGTRLTVV.

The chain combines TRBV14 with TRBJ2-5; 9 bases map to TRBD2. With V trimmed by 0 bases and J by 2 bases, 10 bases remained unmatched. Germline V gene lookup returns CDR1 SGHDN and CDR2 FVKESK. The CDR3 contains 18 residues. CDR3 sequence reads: CASSQDWRRSGGQETQYF. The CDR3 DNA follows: TGTGCCAGCAGCCAAGATTGGAGGAGGAGCGGGGGGCAAGAGACCCAGTACTTC.

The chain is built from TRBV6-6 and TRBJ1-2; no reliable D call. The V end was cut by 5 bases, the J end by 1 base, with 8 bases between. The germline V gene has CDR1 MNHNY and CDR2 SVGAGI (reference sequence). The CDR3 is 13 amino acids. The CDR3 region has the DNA TGTGCCAGCAGTCCATATAGTAACTATGGCTACACCTTC. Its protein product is CASSPYSNYGYTF.

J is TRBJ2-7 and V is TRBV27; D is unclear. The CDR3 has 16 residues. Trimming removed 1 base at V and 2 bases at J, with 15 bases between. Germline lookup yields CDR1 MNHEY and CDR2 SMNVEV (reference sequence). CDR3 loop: CASSLYVGRSPYEQYF. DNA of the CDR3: TGTGCCAGCAGTTTATACGTCGGCAGGTCCCCCTACGAGCAGTACTTC.

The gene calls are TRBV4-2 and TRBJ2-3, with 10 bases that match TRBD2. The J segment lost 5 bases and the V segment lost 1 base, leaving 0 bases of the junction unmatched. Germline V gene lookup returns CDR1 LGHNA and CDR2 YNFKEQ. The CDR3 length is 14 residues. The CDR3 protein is CASSQGTSGDTQYF. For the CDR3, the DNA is TGTGCCAGCAGCCAAGGGACTAGCGGAGATACGCAGTATTTT.

The CDR3 is CASSPRLRNYGYTF. CDR3 coding DNA: TGCGCCAGCAGCCCTAGACTTCGCAACTATGGCTACACCTTC. The chain combines TRBV4-3 with TRBJ1-2; D gene ambiguous. Germline lookup yields CDR1 LGHNA and CDR2 YSLEER. CDR3 size: 14 residues. V lost 4 bases to trimming and J lost 2 bases, with 11 bases between them.

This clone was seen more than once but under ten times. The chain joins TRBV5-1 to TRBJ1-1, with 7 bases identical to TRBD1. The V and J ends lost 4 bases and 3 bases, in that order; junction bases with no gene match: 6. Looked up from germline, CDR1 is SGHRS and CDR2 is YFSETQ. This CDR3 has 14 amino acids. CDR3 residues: CASSADRAYTEAFF. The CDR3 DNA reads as TGCGCCAGCAGCGCAGACAGGGCTTACACTGAAGCTTTCTTT.

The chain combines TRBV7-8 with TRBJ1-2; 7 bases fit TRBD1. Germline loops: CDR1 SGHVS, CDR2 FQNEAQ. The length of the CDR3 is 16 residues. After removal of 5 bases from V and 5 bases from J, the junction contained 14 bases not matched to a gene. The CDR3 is CASSVDSTGVGYGYTF. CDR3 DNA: TGTGCCAGCAGCGTGGATAGCACAGGGGTCGGGTATGGCTACACCTTC.

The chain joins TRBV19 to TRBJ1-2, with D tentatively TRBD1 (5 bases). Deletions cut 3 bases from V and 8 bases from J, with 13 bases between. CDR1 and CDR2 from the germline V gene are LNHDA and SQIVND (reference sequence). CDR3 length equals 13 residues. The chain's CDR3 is CASSMEPRVGYTF. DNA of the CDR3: TGTGCCAGTAGTATGGAACCCAGGGTCGGCTACACCTTC.

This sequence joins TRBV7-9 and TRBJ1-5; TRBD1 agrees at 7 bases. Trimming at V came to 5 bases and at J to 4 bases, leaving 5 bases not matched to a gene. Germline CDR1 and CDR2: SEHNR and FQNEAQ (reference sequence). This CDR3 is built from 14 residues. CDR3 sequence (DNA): TGTGCCAGCAGCCTGACAGGGTTTAATCAGCCCCAGCATTTT. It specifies CASSLTGFNQPQHF.

CDR3 residues: CASSLHSGTLNTGELFF. In nucleotides, the CDR3 is TGCGCCAGCAGCTTGCATTCCGGGACACTAAACACCGGGGAGCTGTTTTTT. The rearrangement joins TRBV5-1 to TRBJ2-2, with D maybe TRBD1 (6 bases). The CDR3 runs 17 residues. Trimming pared 1 base from V and 2 bases from J, leaving 15 bases between. Looked up from germline, CDR1 is SGHRS and CDR2 is YFSETQ.

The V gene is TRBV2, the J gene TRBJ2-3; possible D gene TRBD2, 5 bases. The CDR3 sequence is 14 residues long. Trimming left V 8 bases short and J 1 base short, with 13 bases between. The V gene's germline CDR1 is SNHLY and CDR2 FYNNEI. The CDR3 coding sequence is TGTGCCAGCTCAGGAGGAGCGGGCACAGATACGCAGTATTTT. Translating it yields CASSGGAGTDTQYF. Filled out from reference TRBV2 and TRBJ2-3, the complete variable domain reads EPEVTQTPSHQVTQMGQEVILRCVPISNHLYFYWYRQILGQKVEFLVSFYNNEISEKSEIFDDQFSVERPDGSNFTLKIRSTKLEDSAMYFCASSGGAGTDTQYFGPGTRLTVL.

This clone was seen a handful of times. CDR3 sequence: CASSLVADSIYEQYF. The CDR3, as DNA: TGTGCCAGCAGCTTAGTGGCCGACAGCATCTACGAGCAGTACTTC. The rearrangement joins TRBV7-2 to TRBJ2-7, with D possibly TRBD1 on 5 matching bases. CDR1 is SGHTA and CDR2 is FQGNSA in the germline V gene. Between the trimmed V and J ends, which lost 1 base and 3 bases, there was a span of 13 bases. There are 15 residues in the CDR3.

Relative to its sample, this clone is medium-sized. The CDR3, as DNA: TGTGCCAGCAGCACACTAGCGGGGGGCCTCGATTACAATGAGCAGTTCTTC. Translation gives CASSTLAGGLDYNEQFF. The rearrangement joins TRBV2 to TRBJ2-1; 12 bases are a match to TRBD2. V shed 6 bases, J shed 4 bases, and the junction held 10 bases outside the gene matches. This CDR3 comprises 17 residues. Germline CDR1 SNHLY, CDR2 FYNNEI. Based on the CDR3 plus reference TRBV2 and TRBJ2-1, the full variable domain is EPEVTQTPSHQVTQMGQEVILRCVPISNHLYFYWYRQILGQKVEFLVSFYNNEISEKSEIFDDQFSVERPDGSNFTLKIRSTKLEDSAMYFCASSTLAGGLDYNEQFFGPGTRLTVL.

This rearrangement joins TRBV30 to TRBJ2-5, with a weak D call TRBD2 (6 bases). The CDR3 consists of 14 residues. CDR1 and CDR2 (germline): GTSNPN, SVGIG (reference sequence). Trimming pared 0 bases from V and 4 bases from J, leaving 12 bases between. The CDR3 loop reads CAWSVIGTPETQYF. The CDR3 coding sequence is TGTGCCTGGAGTGTAATAGGGACTCCAGAGACCCAGTACTTC. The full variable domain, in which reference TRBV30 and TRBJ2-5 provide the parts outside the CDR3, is SQTIHQWPATLVQPVGSPLSLECTVEGTSNPNLYWYRQAAGRGLQLLFYSVGIGQISSEVPQNLSASRPQDRQFILSSKKLLLSDSGFYLCAWSVIGTPETQYFGPGTRLLVL.

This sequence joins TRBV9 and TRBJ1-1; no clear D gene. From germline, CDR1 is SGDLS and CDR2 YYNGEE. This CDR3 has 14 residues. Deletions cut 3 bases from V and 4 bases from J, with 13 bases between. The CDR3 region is CASSAPPVRTEAFF. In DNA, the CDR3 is TGTGCCAGCAGCGCACCCCCCGTTCGCACTGAAGCTTTCTTT. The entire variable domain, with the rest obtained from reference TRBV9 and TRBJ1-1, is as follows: DSGVTQTPKHLITATGQRVTLRCSPRSGDLSVYWYQQSLDQGLQFLIQYYNGEERAKGNILERFSAQQFPDLHSELNLSSLELGDSALYFCASSAPPVRTEAFFGQGTRLTVV.

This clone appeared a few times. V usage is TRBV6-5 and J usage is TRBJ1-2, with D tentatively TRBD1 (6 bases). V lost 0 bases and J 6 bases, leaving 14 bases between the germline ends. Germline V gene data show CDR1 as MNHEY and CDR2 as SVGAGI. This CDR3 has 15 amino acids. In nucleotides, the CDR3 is TGTGCCAGCAGTTACTCGATCCGACAGGTGGATGGCTACACCTTC. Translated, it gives CASSYSIRQVDGYTF.

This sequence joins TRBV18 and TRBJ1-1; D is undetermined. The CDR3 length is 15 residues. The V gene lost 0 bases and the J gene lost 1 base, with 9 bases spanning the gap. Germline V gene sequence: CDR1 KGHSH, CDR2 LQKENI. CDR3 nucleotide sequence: TGTGCCAGCTCACCACCAGGACGGACGAACACTGAAGCTTTCTTT. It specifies CASSPPGRTNTEAFF.

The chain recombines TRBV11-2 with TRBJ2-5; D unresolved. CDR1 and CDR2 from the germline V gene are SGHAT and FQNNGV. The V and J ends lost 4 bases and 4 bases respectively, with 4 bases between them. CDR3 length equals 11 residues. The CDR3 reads CASSSGETQYF. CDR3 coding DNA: TGTGCCAGCAGCTCAGGAGAGACCCAGTACTTC.

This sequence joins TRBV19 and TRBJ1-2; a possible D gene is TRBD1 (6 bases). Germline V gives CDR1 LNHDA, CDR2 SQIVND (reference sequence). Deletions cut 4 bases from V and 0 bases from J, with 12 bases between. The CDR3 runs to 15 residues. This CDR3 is CASSTGANSNYGYTF. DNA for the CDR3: TGTGCCAGTAGTACGGGGGCCAACTCTAACTATGGCTACACCTTC. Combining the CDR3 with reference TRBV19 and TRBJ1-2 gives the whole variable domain DGGITQSPKYLFRKEGQNVTLSCEQNLNHDAMYWYRQDPGQGLRLIYYSQIVNDFQKGDIAEGYSVSREKKESFPLTVTSAQKNPTAFYLCASSTGANSNYGYTFGSGTRLTVV.

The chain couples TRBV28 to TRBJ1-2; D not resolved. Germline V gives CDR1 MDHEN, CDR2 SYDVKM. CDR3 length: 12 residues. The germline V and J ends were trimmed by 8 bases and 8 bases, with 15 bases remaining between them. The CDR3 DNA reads TGTGCCAGCGGCGATCGCGATAGAGGCTACACCTTC. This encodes CASGDRDRGYTF.

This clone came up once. In nucleotides, the CDR3 is TGTGCCAGCAGCGGGGACGGCTCCTACGAGCAGTACTTC. Translation: CASSGDGSYEQYF. The chain uses TRBV7-2 and TRBJ2-7, with D perhaps being TRBD1 or TRBD2 (5 bases each). Germline assignment: CDR1 SGHTA and CDR2 FQGNSA. This CDR3 region has 13 residues. The V end lost 5 bases, the J end lost 0 bases, and 8 bases lay between the germline ends. The full variable domain, its missing parts supplied by reference TRBV7-2 and TRBJ2-7, is GAGVSQSPSNKVTEKGKDVELRCDPISGHTALYWYRQSLGQGLEFLIYFQGNSAPDKSGLPSDRFSAERTGGSVSTLTIQRTQQEDSAVYLCASSGDGSYEQYFGPGTRLTVT.

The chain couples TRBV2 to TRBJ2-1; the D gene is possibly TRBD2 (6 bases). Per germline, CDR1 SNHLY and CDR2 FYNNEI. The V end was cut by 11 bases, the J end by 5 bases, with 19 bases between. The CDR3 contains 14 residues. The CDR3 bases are TGTGCCTCCTCAACGGGGGATTGGGACAATGAGCAGTTCTTC. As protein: CASSTGDWDNEQFF. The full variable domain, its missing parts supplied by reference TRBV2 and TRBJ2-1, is EPEVTQTPSHQVTQMGQEVILRCVPISNHLYFYWYRQILGQKVEFLVSFYNNEISEKSEIFDDQFSVERPDGSNFTLKIRSTKLEDSAMYFCASSTGDWDNEQFFGPGTRLTVL.